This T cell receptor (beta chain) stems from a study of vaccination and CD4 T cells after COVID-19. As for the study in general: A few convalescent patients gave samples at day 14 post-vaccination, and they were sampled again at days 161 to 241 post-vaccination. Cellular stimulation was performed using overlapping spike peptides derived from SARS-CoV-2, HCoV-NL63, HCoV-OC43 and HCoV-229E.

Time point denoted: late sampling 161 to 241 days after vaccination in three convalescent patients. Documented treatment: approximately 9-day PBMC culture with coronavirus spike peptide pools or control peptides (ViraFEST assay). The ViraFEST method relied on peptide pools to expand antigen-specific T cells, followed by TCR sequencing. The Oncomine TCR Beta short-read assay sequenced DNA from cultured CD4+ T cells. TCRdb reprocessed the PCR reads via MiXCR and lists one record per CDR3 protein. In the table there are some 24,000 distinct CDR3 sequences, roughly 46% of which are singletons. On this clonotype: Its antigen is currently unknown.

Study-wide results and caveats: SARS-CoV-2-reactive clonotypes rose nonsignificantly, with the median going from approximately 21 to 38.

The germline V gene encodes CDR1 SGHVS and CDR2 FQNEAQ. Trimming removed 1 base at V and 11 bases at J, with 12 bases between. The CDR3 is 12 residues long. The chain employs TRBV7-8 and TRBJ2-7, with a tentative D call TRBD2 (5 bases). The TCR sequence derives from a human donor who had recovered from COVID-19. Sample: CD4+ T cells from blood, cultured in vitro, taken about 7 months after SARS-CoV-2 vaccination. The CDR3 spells CASSLDRGSEYF. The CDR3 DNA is TGTGCCAGCAGCTTAGACAGAGGGTCAGAGTACTTC. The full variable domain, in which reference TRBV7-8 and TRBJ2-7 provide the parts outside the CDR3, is GAGVSQSPRYKVAKRGQDVALRCDPISGHVSLFWYQQALGQGPEFLTYFQNEAQLDKSGLPSDRFFAERPEGSVSTLKIQRTQQEDSAVYLCASSLDRGSEYFGPGTRLTVT.